Listed below are T cell receptor beta chains from one sample, sequenced in a study of cytomegalovirus exposure and HLA in healthy donors. Clones were read by immunoSEQ multiplex PCR, and TCRdb kept only the in-frame ones, dropping some. In the table there are some 97,000 clones, under 80% of which are singletons. Sequenced: PBMCs. The receptors stem from a woman in her fifties or sixties in good health and CMV-seropositive. The CDR3 runs from the conserved cysteine through the conserved F or W. The order of the fields is D gene, V gene, clone size, J gene, CDR3 DNA, CDR3 protein. The D gene is left open where the match is weak. Clone size appears in some rows only: once, few, many, or a class for an expanded clone.

TRBD2,TRBV9,-,TRBJ2-1,TGTGCCAGCAGCGGATTAACTAGCGGGCGTAACTACAATGAGCAGTTCTTC,CASSGLTSGRNYNEQFF
TRBD2,TRBV30,few,TRBJ2-3,TGTGCCTGGAGTGGAGGGACTATCGCAGATACGCAGTATTTT,CAWSGGTIADTQYF
TRBD2,TRBV6-5,-,TRBJ2-5,TGTGCCAGCCGGGGGGGCCTGAGCCAAAAGACCCAGTACTTC,CASRGGLSQKTQYF
-,TRBV6-6,-,TRBJ1-1,TGTGCCAGCAGTTATTACCTTGGCAGGGCGAACACTGAAGCTTTCTTT,CASSYYLGRANTEAFF
-,TRBV7-6,-,TRBJ2-5,TGTGCCAGCAGCCCTACGGTGTACCAAGAGACCCAGTACTTC,CASSPTVYQETQYF
TRBD1,TRBV4-1,-,TRBJ2-1,TGCGCCAGCAGCCCTATCCGGGACAGTAACAATGAGCAGTTCTTC,CASSPIRDSNNEQFF
TRBD1,TRBV19,-,TRBJ2-7,TGTGCCAGTAGCTTGGGGACAGTACCCTACGAGCAGTACTTC,CASSLGTVPYEQYF
-,TRBV7-9,-,TRBJ2-1,TGTGCCAGCAGCGAATGGACAGAAACTTACAATGAGCAGTTCTTC,CASSEWTETYNEQFF
TRBD1,TRBV5-1,-,TRBJ2-5,TGCGCCAGCAGCTACAGGGGACAAGAGACCCAGTACTTC,CASSYRGQETQYF
TRBD2,TRBV19,-,TRBJ2-1,TGTGCCAGTAGCCGGACTAGCGAGTATGGTGGGCAGTTCTTC,CASSRTSEYGGQFF
TRBD1,TRBV29-1,-,TRBJ1-2,TGCAGCGTTGATCGGGACAGGGTTGGCTATGGCTACACCTTC,CSVDRDRVGYGYTF
TRBD1,TRBV7-6,-,TRBJ1-2,TGTGCCAGCAGCCGTCTACAGGGGGGGAACTATGGCTACACCTTC,CASSRLQGGNYGYTF
TRBD1,TRBV6-1,few,TRBJ2-7,TGTGCCACCTGGGACAGGAGGTACGAGCAGTACTTC,CATWDRRYEQYF
TRBD1,TRBV2,-,TRBJ2-6,TGTGCCAGCAGAGAGTTGGGACAGATGTCTGGGGCCAACGTCCTGACTTTC,CASRELGQMSGANVLTF
TRBD2,TRBV11-2,-,TRBJ2-7,TGTGCCAGCAGCTTAGATCCTAGCGGGACCACTTTAGGTGTGCAGTACTTC,CASSLDPSGTTLGVQYF
-,TRBV5-1,-,TRBJ2-1,TGCGCCAGCAGCTTCCGAGACAGGATTATAAATGAGCAGTTCTTC,CASSFRDRIINEQFF
-,TRBV7-9,-,TRBJ2-1,TGTTCCAGCAGCTTAGGAGGGAGTCGTTACAATGAGCAGTTCTTC,CSSSLGGSRYNEQFF
-,TRBV10-3,-,TRBJ1-1,TGTGCCATCAGTGAGACAGGAGTTCGACGAAGAAACACTGAAGCTTTCTTT,CAISETGVRRRNTEAFF
-,TRBV21-1,-,TRBJ1-2,TGTGCCAGGTTCTTGACAGATGGCTACACCTTC,CARFLTDGYTF
-,TRBV10-3,-,TRBJ2-2,TGTGCCATCAGGGGCGGACAGTCGAACACCGGGGAGCTGTTTTTT,CAIRGGQSNTGELFF
-,TRBV19,-,TRBJ2-2,TGTGCCACTGCGGAAGCGAACACCGGGGAGCTGTTTTTT,CATAEANTGELFF
-,TRBV6-6,-,TRBJ1-2,TGTGCCAGCAGTTACGGAGGGTTGGAAGGCTACACCTTC,CASSYGGLEGYTF
-,TRBV7-9,-,TRBJ2-2,TGTGCCAGCAGCCCAACCGGGGAGCTGTTTTTT,CASSPTGELFF
TRBD1,TRBV27,-,TRBJ2-7,TGTGCCAGCAGCCCCTCCGACAGGGGGACCTACGAGCAGTACTTC,CASSPSDRGTYEQYF
TRBD2,TRBV6-6,-,TRBJ2-5,TGTGCCAGCAGGCGCCTAGCGGGGGCCCCCCAAGAGACCCAGTACTTC,CASRRLAGAPQETQYF
-,TRBV5-1,-,TRBJ2-5,TGCGCCAGCAGCCACGGAGAGACCCAGTACTTC,CASSHGETQYF
-,TRBV15,-,TRBJ1-5,TGTGCCACCAGCAGAGATCGAGGCAATCAGCCCCAGCATTTT,CATSRDRGNQPQHF
TRBD1,TRBV10-1,-,TRBJ1-1,TGCGCCAGCAGTGGAGGAGGGGGCCCGGTTGAAGCTTTCTTT,CASSGGGGPVEAFF
TRBD2,TRBV4-1,-,TRBJ2-1,TGCGCCAGCAGTAGTATAGCGGGGAGGAACTACAATGAGCAGTTCTTC,CASSSIAGRNYNEQFF
TRBD2,TRBV6-5,few,TRBJ2-7,TGTGCCAGCAGCCCGACTAGCGGGGTCGCGTACGAGCAGTACTTC,CASSPTSGVAYEQYF
-,TRBV27,-,TRBJ1-5,TGTGCCAGCAGTTTGGGGCCCCCAGGGAGGGGTCAGCCCCAGCATTTT,CASSLGPPGRGQPQHF
TRBD2,TRBV9,-,TRBJ2-1,TGTGCCAGCAGCGGAAACCTCGGACTAGCGGAGACCTACAATGAGCAGTTCTTC,CASSGNLGLAETYNEQFF
-,TRBV10-1,-,TRBJ2-2,TGCGCCAGCAGTGCGGGAACGAACACCGGGGAGCTGTTTTTT,CASSAGTNTGELFF
-,TRBV9,-,TRBJ2-3,TGTGCCAGCAGCGTAGGGGTCGGGTCGGAATTCACAGATACGCAGTATTTT,CASSVGVGSEFTDTQYF
TRBD2,TRBV10-1,-,TRBJ2-1,TGCGCCAGCAGTCTCGGGCTAGCGGCCGACAATGAGCAGTTCTTC,CASSLGLAADNEQFF
-,TRBV2,-,TRBJ2-7,TGTGCCAGCAGCGTAAAAAGAGAGGCCAGTCTCTACGAGCAGTACTTC,CASSVKREASLYEQYF
-,TRBV7-8,few,TRBJ1-5,TGTGCCAGCAGCTTATTGGTCGACAGCGGGGGGCGGATTAGCAATCAGCCCCAGCATTTT,CASSLLVDSGGRISNQPQHF
-,TRBV5-1,-,TRBJ2-1,TGCGCCAGCAGCTTGGTAGGCAGGGAAAGTGATGAGCAGTTCTTC,CASSLVGRESDEQFF
-,TRBV29-1,once,TRBJ1-1,TGCAGCGTTGATCGGGGAACTGAAGCTTTCTTT,CSVDRGTEAFF
TRBD1,TRBV27,-,TRBJ1-2,TGTGCCAGCAGTTTAATCCCCGACAGGGGATACGATGGCTACACCTTC,CASSLIPDRGYDGYTF
TRBD2,TRBV18,-,TRBJ2-1,TGTGCCAGCTCACCGGCAGCGGGGGATTACAATGAGCAGTTCTTC,CASSPAAGDYNEQFF
TRBD1,TRBV5-1,-,TRBJ2-7,TGCGCCAGCAGAGGGGACAGGGGTTGGTTAGACGAGCAGTACTTC,CASRGDRGWLDEQYF
-,TRBV30,-,TRBJ1-2,TGTGCCTGGAGCCTGAATGGGGCCCCCAAGGGCGGCTACACCTTC,CAWSLNGAPKGGYTF
TRBD2,TRBV27,-,TRBJ2-5,TGTGCCAGCAGTCCCCTGACTAGCGGGAGAGAGACCCAGTACTTC,CASSPLTSGRETQYF
-,TRBV11-1,once,TRBJ2-5,TGTGCCAGCAGCTCCCGAGGGCAAGAGGCCCAGTACTTC,CASSSRGQEAQYF
-,TRBV30,once,TRBJ1-4,TGTGCCTGGAGTGTCGGGACCCGGGGGAGTGAAAAACTGTTTTTT,CAWSVGTRGSEKLFF
-,TRBV2,-,TRBJ1-1,TGTGCCAGCAGTGGGCGGTGGGCTTTCTTT,CASSGRWAFF
TRBD2,TRBV5-1,once,TRBJ2-1,TGCGCCAGCAGCTCGAGGGAGGGGACTAGCGGGGCCAGTTGGATCTTC,CASSSREGTSGASWIF
-,TRBV30,few,TRBJ2-3,TGTGCCTGGAGTGTCGCTCAGGGGCTTTCCACAGATACGCAGTATTTT,CAWSVAQGLSTDTQYF
-,TRBV15,few,TRBJ2-7,TGTGCCACCAGCCGAACCCTTGGGGGGGGCGAGTACGAGCAGTACTTC,CATSRTLGGGEYEQYF